The 23 T cell receptor beta chains presented below share a single source sample, sequenced in a study of T-cell reconstitution after alpha-beta-depleted transplantation in children. Preparation of the TCRbeta library used unique molecular identifiers. Each CDR3 protein is one row after TCRdb ran MiXCR on the PCR reads. Of over 550,000 distinct CDR3 sequences in the sample, more than 9% were seen once. Sequenced material: PBMCs from the stem cell graft donor, taken from the stem cell graft. Receptors originate from a human donor who donated a stem cell graft to a child with acute myeloid leukemia.

The chain recombines TRBV7-2 with TRBJ2-4; TRBD2 aligns across 12 bases. The germline gives CDR1 SGHTA, CDR2 FQGNSA. This CDR3 contains 17 residues. The ends lost 4 bases at V and 6 bases at J; junction bases unmatched: 10. The CDR3 loop reads CASSSILAGGPGNIQYF. The CDR3 DNA sequence: TGTGCCAGCAGCTCCATCCTAGCGGGAGGGCCGGGAAACATTCAGTACTTC.

CDR3 nucleotide sequence: TGTGCCAGCAGCTTAAGCCCCGGACAGGGCCTAAGCTCCTACAATGAGCAGTTCTTC. Protein product: CASSLSPGQGLSSYNEQFF. The chain joins TRBV7-3 to TRBJ2-1, with 8 bases aligning to TRBD1. CDR1 and CDR2 from the germline V gene are SGHTA and FQGTGA. This CDR3 comprises 19 residues. V dropped 1 base and J dropped 0; count of bases not matched to a gene: 11.

This clonotype was counted ten times or more. This CDR3 reads CASSFGRAENIQYF. DNA for the CDR3: TGTGCCAGCAGTTTCGGGCGGGCAGAAAACATTCAGTACTTC. The chain recombines TRBV12-3 or TRBV12-4 with TRBJ2-4; D may be TRBD2 (5 bases). The germline V and J ends were trimmed by 3 bases and 5 bases, with 11 bases remaining between them. This CDR3 has 14 residues.

There are a few counts of this clonotype. The chain employs TRBV5-1 and TRBJ1-1; D might be TRBD1 (5 bases). The germline V gene encodes CDR1 SGHRS and CDR2 YFSETQ. The germline V and J ends were trimmed by 0 bases and 0 bases, with 9 bases remaining between them. CDR3 length equals 15 residues. In DNA form, the CDR3 reads TGCGCCAGCAGCTTGGAAGGGGTTGTGAACACTGAAGCTTTCTTT. It translates to CASSLEGVVNTEAFF.

This clonotype showed up just a few times. The J gene is TRBJ2-1, the V gene TRBV20-1; possibly TRBD2 for D (5 bases). Looked up from germline, CDR1 is DFQATT and CDR2 is SNEGSKA (reference sequence). The length of the CDR3 is 19 residues. V was shortened by 6 bases and J by 0 bases, with 27 bases between the two germline ends. The DNA for the CDR3 is TGCAGTGCCCAAGATGAAACGGCGGGCGTCCGTAGCTCCTACAATGAGCAGTTCTTC. The encoded protein is CSAQDETAGVRSSYNEQFF.

This clonotype has a handful of counts. This chain joins TRBV2 and TRBJ2-1, with 8 positions matching TRBD1. The CDR3 is 15 amino acids. Germline V lookup: CDR1 SNHLY, CDR2 FYNNEI. Trimming at V came to 4 bases and at J to 4 bases, leaving 6 bases not matched to a gene. The CDR3 loop is CASSVDWDRYNEQFF. The CDR3 nucleotides are TGTGCCAGCAGTGTGGATTGGGACAGGTACAATGAGCAGTTCTTC.

The V gene is TRBV4-2, the J gene TRBJ2-7; D unclear. From germline, CDR1 is LGHNA and CDR2 YNFKEQ. Trimming took 4 bases from V and 7 from J, leaving 11 bases between them. This CDR3 has 12 amino acids. The CDR3 region is CASSPPKEEQYF. DNA for the CDR3: TGTGCCAGCAGCCCTCCCAAGGAAGAGCAGTACTTC.

The gene calls are TRBV6-1 and TRBJ1-1; no reliable D call. The length of the CDR3 is 14 residues. In germline, CDR1 is MNHNS, CDR2 SASEGT. Trimming took 7 bases from V and 0 from J, leaving 12 bases between them. CDR3 nucleotides: TGTGCCAGCACCTCATTCACCATGAACACTGAAGCTTTCTTT. The encoded protein is CASTSFTMNTEAFF.

The chain recombines TRBV5-1 with TRBJ1-4; possible D gene TRBD1, 5 bases. The ends were cut back, 4 bases at V and 3 bases at J, with 13 bases in the middle. Germline V CDR1 and CDR2: SGHRS, YFSETQ. CDR3 size: 15 residues. The CDR3 here is CASSPLGRANEKLFF. In nucleotides, the CDR3 is TGCGCCAGCAGCCCTTTAGGCAGGGCTAATGAAAAACTGTTTTTT. Variable domain in full (rest from reference TRBV5-1 and TRBJ1-4): KAGVTQTPRYLIKTRGQQVTLSCSPISGHRSVSWYQQTPGQGLQFLFEYFSETQRNKGNFPGRFSGRQFSNSRSEMNVSTLELGDSALYLCASSPLGRANEKLFFGSGTQLSVL.

The chain uses TRBV28 and TRBJ2-5; weak D call: TRBD1 (6 bases). The V gene's germline CDR1 is MDHEN and CDR2 SYDVKM. CDR3 length: 14 amino acids. Trimming removed 6 bases at V and 1 base at J, with 12 bases between. The CDR3 bases are TGTGCCAGCAGCTCGGCGACAGGCCAAGAGACCCAGTACTTC. This sequence encodes CASSSATGQETQYF.

This clonotype has more than one count but fewer than ten. The gene calls are TRBV20-1 and TRBJ1-2; TRBD1 agrees at 7 bases. V lost 3 bases, J lost 5 bases, and 6 bases stayed unmatched. Germline loops: CDR1 DFQATT, CDR2 SNEGSKA (reference sequence). The CDR3 has 13 amino acids. This CDR3 reads CSASPGQTYGYTF. CDR3 DNA sequence: TGCAGTGCTAGTCCGGGACAGACTTATGGCTACACCTTC.

This clonotype came up many times. This chain links TRBV20-1 with TRBJ2-1; the match to TRBD2 covers 14 bases. The CDR3 is made up of 17 amino acids. Germline trimming cut 2 bases from V and 3 bases from J; bases unmatched to any gene: 6. In germline, CDR1 is DFQATT, CDR2 SNEGSKA (reference sequence). CDR3 protein: CSARSLGTSGSYNEQFF. The DNA of the CDR3 is TGCAGTGCTAGATCCTTAGGGACTAGCGGGAGCTACAATGAGCAGTTCTTC.

The gene calls are TRBV20-1 and TRBJ2-1; D unresolved. V lost 1 base to trimming and J lost 0 bases, with 7 bases between them. The V gene's germline CDR1 is DFQATT and CDR2 SNEGSKA (reference sequence). The CDR3 sequence is 14 residues long. In nucleotides, the CDR3 is TGCAGTGCTAGAGCAGATGACTCCTACAATGAGCAGTTCTTC. Translating it yields CSARADDSYNEQFF.

This clonotype was seen ten or more times. CDR3 loop: CASSLAGTSGRIWYF. CDR3 in DNA: TGCGCCAGCAGCTTGGCCGGGACTAGCGGGAGAATTTGGTATTTT. The chain couples TRBV5-1 to TRBJ2-3, with 14 bases identical to TRBD2. The CDR3 is 15 amino acids. Germline lookup yields CDR1 SGHRS and CDR2 YFSETQ. After removal of 0 bases from V and 14 bases from J, the junction contained 8 bases not matched to a gene.

The gene calls are TRBV4-3 and TRBJ1-5, with D unresolved. V was pared by 0 bases and J by 6 bases, with 12 bases between. The CDR3 consists of 15 residues. Germline loops: CDR1 LGHNA, CDR2 YSLEER. The CDR3 nucleotides read TGCGCCAGCAGCCAAGATCTTTTCCTAATTCAGCCCCAGCATTTT. It yields the protein CASSQDLFLIQPQHF.

Regarding this clonotype: One base away lies a much larger clone, so this may be a sequencing read error. The genes are TRBV20-1 and TRBJ2-3, with 9 nucleotides matching TRBD2. Trimming removed 4 bases from V and 1 base from J; junction bases left unmatched: 0. The CDR3 covers 13 residues. Germline CDR1 reads DFQATT; CDR2 reads SNEGSKA (reference sequence). CDR3 DNA: TGCAGTGCTATAGCGGGGGGCACAGATACGCAGTATTTT. Its protein product is CSAIAGGTDTQYF.

A few counts support this clonotype. The rearrangement links TRBV28 to TRBJ1-5; 9 nucleotides align to TRBD1. This CDR3 contains 14 residues. CDR1 MDHEN and CDR2 SYDVKM come from the germline V gene. Trimming at V came to 6 bases and at J to 4 bases, leaving 4 bases not matched to a gene. The CDR3 reads CASRSGTGNQPQHF. The CDR3 nucleotides are TGTGCCAGCAGGTCTGGGACAGGGAATCAGCCCCAGCATTTT.

The chain uses TRBV6-2 or TRBV6-3 and TRBJ2-1; perhaps D is TRBD1 or TRBD2 (5 bases each). There are 12 residues in the CDR3. CDR1 and CDR2 (germline): MNHEY, SVGEGT. V lost 7 bases and J 9 bases, leaving 13 bases between the germline ends. The CDR3 protein is CASTNRGGEQFF. The CDR3 nucleotides read TGTGCCAGCACCAACCGGGGCGGTGAGCAGTTCTTC.

There are many counts of this clonotype. The V gene is TRBV29-1, the J gene TRBJ2-1; 9 nucleotides match TRBD1. The CDR3 has 12 residues. V trimming: 6 bases; J trimming: 7 bases; junction bases outside the gene matches: 4. Germline V gene sequence: CDR1 SQVTM, CDR2 ANQGSEA. For the CDR3, the DNA is TGCAGCGTGGGGACAGGGCAGAATGAGCAGTTCTTC. It is translated as CSVGTGQNEQFF.

In its sample, this clonotype was seen a few times. J is TRBJ2-3 and V is TRBV4-3; 8 bases agree with TRBD2. Germline V CDR1 and CDR2: LGHNA, YSLEER. This CDR3 has 18 amino acids. The V gene end was trimmed by 2 bases and the J gene end by 3 bases; junction bases not matched to a gene: 13. CDR3 region: CASSQLGGLAIGTDTQYF. CDR3 coding DNA: TGCGCCAGCAGCCAACTCGGAGGACTAGCCATTGGGACAGATACGCAGTATTTT.

This clonotype appeared many times. The chain uses TRBV10-3 and TRBJ1-5; D uncertain. The CDR3 contains 13 residues. The germline gives CDR1 ENHRY, CDR2 SYGVKD. Trimming shortened V by 3 bases and J by 7 bases, and 10 bases separated the two germline ends. In DNA, the CDR3 is TGTGCCATCAGTGACCGGACTTGGCAGCCCCAGCATTTT. Amino acid sequence: CAISDRTWQPQHF.

The V and J genes are TRBV18 and TRBJ2-5, with a possible D match to TRBD1 (6 bases). Trimming removed 6 bases from V and 10 bases from J, with 21 bases in between. The CDR3 spans 14 residues. The V gene's germline CDR1 is KGHSH and CDR2 LQKENI. The CDR3 DNA reads as TGTGCCAGCTCCAATCTCAACAGGGATAAGGACCAGTACTTC. Amino acids: CASSNLNRDKDQYF.

At least ten counts were recorded for this clonotype. This rearrangement joins TRBV20-1 to TRBJ2-2, with D possibly TRBD1 on 6 matching bases. The CDR3 runs 15 residues. V was pared by 2 bases and J by 0 bases, with 10 bases between. From germline, CDR1 is DFQATT and CDR2 SNEGSKA (reference sequence). The CDR3 bases are TGCAGTGCTAGAAAGGACAGCGCGAACACCGGGGAGCTGTTTTTT. Protein: CSARKDSANTGELFF.